This paragraph reports one TCR beta chain. V lost 3 bases, J lost 9 bases, and 18 bases lay in between. This CDR3 is 15 amino acids long. Germline assignment: CDR1 LNHDA and CDR2 SQIVND (reference sequence). This sample is part of a study of blood T cell repertoires in COVID-19. Turning to the study itself: The United States, Italy and Spain supplied acute and convalescent COVID-19 samples. From T cells, B-cell-depleted T cells, or PBMCs came the material, which was cDNA or gDNA.

Source study methods: Reference gene primer amplification gave nucleated cell count estimates. Sequencing used immunoSEQ multiplex PCR; TCRdb keeps in-frame clones, though not all of them. That table supplies the V and J calls and clone size; D and trimming were determined from the DNA. This table has around 330,000 clones, around 89% appearing once. The Seattle site enrolled patients during active infection and followed them longitudinally. Sequenced sample: peripheral blood. The gene calls are TRBV19 and TRBJ1-5; no reliable D call. The sequence was collected from a woman in her twenties or thirties with COVID-19, enrolled during active disease. CDR3 in amino acids: CASSMPGFLLLPQHF. Here the CDR3 DNA reads TGTGCCAGTAGTATGCCCGGGTTTCTTCTCCTGCCCCAGCATTTT.